This T cell receptor beta chain was captured by sequencing in a study of blood T cell repertoires in COVID-19. Study overall: Acute-phase and convalescent COVID-19 samples originated in the United States, Italy and Spain. From T cells, B-cell-depleted T cells, or PBMCs came the material, which was cDNA or gDNA.

In the study's own analysis: Nucleated cell counts were estimated from reference gene primer amplification. Clones were sequenced by immunoSEQ multiplex PCR, and TCRdb holds only the in-frame ones, with some missing. Clonal size and the V and J genes are those of that table, whereas D and trimming came from the DNA. The sample yields around 170,000 clones, approximately 90% seen once. A few counts support this clone. From germline, CDR1 is SEHNR and CDR2 FQNEAQ (reference sequence). CDR3 length: 15 residues. Trimming cost V 7 bases and J 0 bases; bases outside gene matches: 6. Sequencing was performed on peripheral blood. V is TRBV7-9 and J is TRBJ2-1; the match to TRBD2 covers 7 bases. The sequence was collected from a man aged 55 to 69 with acute or convalescent COVID-19. CDR3 nucleotides: TGTGCCAGCAACCCCCGGGGGGACTCCTACAATGAGCAGTTCTTC. Its protein product is CASNPRGDSYNEQFF.